The 32 T cell receptor beta chains below all came from one sample that was sequenced in a study of blood T cells in healthy people across ages. Next came a second PCR, run for about 6 to 11 cycles, which used a sample-barcoded 5' primer along with a J-beta primer mix. TCRdb used MiXCR to reprocess the 5' RACE reads, holding one entry per CDR3 protein. The sample consists of some 790,000 distinct CDR3 sequences, around 30% of them appearing once. Material: blood. All receptors derive from a woman over 75 in good health.

The rearrangement links TRBV19 to TRBJ2-4; 10 bases fit TRBD2. The CDR3 is 13 amino acids. The V gene's germline CDR1 is LNHDA and CDR2 SQIVND (reference sequence). V lost 6 bases to trimming and J lost 7 bases; unmatched junction nucleotides: 3. CDR3 nucleotides: TGTGCCAGTAGCACGACTAGCGGGAACATTCAGTACTTC. Translating gives CASSTTSGNIQYF.

This clonotype was counted a few times. This sequence joins TRBV4-2 and TRBJ2-1, with unresolved D. Germline values: CDR1 LGHNA, CDR2 YNFKEQ. This CDR3 has 15 amino acids. The germline V and J ends were trimmed by 0 bases and 6 bases, with 12 bases remaining between them. This CDR3 reads CASSQDRNSVNEQFF. As DNA, the CDR3 is TGTGCCAGCAGCCAAGATCGGAACAGCGTCAATGAGCAGTTCTTC.

This clonotype was detected ten times or more. The CDR3 loop reads CASSLYGQGTDTQYF. In DNA, the CDR3 is TGCGCCAGCAGCTTGTACGGACAGGGAACAGATACGCAGTATTTT. The J gene is TRBJ2-3, the V gene TRBV5-1; 8 positions agree with TRBD1. The CDR3 is made up of 15 amino acids. Germline values: CDR1 SGHRS, CDR2 YFSETQ. The J segment lost 3 bases and the V segment lost 1 base, leaving 4 bases of the junction unmatched.

This clonotype was detected many times. The V gene is TRBV27, the J gene TRBJ2-7; the match to TRBD1 covers 7 bases. The CDR3 extends over 15 amino acids. The V segment lost 8 bases and the J segment 1 base; nucleotides outside the gene matches: 11. Germline CDR1 and CDR2: MNHEY and SMNVEV (reference sequence). This CDR3 is CASQRQGLLSYEQYF. The CDR3 DNA is TGTGCCAGCCAAAGACAGGGCCTTCTATCCTACGAGCAGTACTTC.

This clonotype came up a few times. A much larger clone lies one base from this, so it may be a read error. This sequence joins TRBV2 and TRBJ2-1, with 12 bases identical to TRBD2. This CDR3 contains 15 residues. Germline V lookup: CDR1 SNHLY, CDR2 FYNNEI. The CDR3 loop is CACRSGTSGLNEQFF. The DNA of the CDR3 is TGTGCCTGCAGATCCGGGACTAGCGGGCTCAATGAGCAGTTCTTC.

As regards this clonotype: This may be a read error: a much more frequent sequence differs by one nucleotide. The J gene is TRBJ2-1, the V gene TRBV5-5; TRBD2 might be the D (6 bases). CDR1 is SGHKS, CDR2 YYEKEE, per germline (reference sequence). This CDR3 contains 16 residues. Between the trimmed V and J ends, which lost 0 bases and 6 bases, there was a span of 16 bases. CDR3 sequence: CASSLGGRGACNEQFF. The CDR3 DNA is TGTGCCAGCAGCTTGGGAGGTCGCGGGGCCTGCAATGAGCAGTTCTTC.

V gene TRBV2 combines with J gene TRBJ2-1; D is perhaps TRBD2 (6 bases). The germline CDR1 and CDR2 sequences are SNHLY and FYNNEI. V was clipped by 2 bases and J by 4 bases, with 12 bases between them. The CDR3 loop spans 15 amino acids. The CDR3, as DNA: TGTGCCAGCAGTGAAATGGGACTCTCTTACAATGAGCAGTTCTTC. Translating it yields CASSEMGLSYNEQFF.

This clonotype was recorded many times. The chain has TRBV7-9 and TRBJ2-1, with 9 bases lining up with TRBD2. This CDR3 has 16 amino acids. The trim removed 4 bases at V and 4 bases at J, leaving 8 bases unmatched. Germline-derived CDR1 and CDR2 are SEHNR and FQNEAQ (reference sequence). The chain's CDR3 is CASSSTGTSSYNEQFF. The CDR3 DNA is TGTGCCAGCAGCTCAACCGGGACTAGCTCTTACAATGAGCAGTTCTTC. The whole variable domain, remainder taken from reference TRBV7-9 and TRBJ2-1, is DTGVSQNPRHKITKRGQNVTFRCDPISEHNRLYWYRQTLGQGPEFLTYFQNEAQLEKSRLLSDRFSAERPKGSFSTLEIQRTEQGDSAMYLCASSSTGTSSYNEQFFGPGTRLTVL.

A few counts support this clonotype. The V and J genes are TRBV20-1 and TRBJ2-7; 7 bases map to TRBD2. Germline CDR1 and CDR2: DFQATT and SNEGSKA (reference sequence). The V and J ends lost 5 bases and 7 bases, in that order; junction bases with no gene match: 17. CDR3 length equals 15 residues. The CDR3 spells CSAVGAAGVYNEQYF. The CDR3 DNA is TGCAGTGCTGTGGGCGCCGCGGGGGTTTACAATGAGCAGTACTTC.

The table lists this clonotype with a few counts. This chain links TRBV19 with TRBJ2-6; D is undetermined. This CDR3 region has 18 residues. V gave up 1 base and J gave up 2 bases, with 15 bases separating them. Germline V gene lookup returns CDR1 LNHDA and CDR2 SQIVND (reference sequence). This CDR3 reads CASSIVAVQVPGANVLTF. In DNA, the CDR3 is TGTGCCAGTAGTATAGTCGCGGTCCAGGTCCCTGGGGCCAACGTCCTGACTTTC.

The rearrangement links TRBV16 to TRBJ2-5; 7 bases are a match to TRBD2. The J call is uncertain, as TRBJ2-7 better fits the DNA end. The germline gives CDR1 KGHSY, CDR2 FQNENV. The CDR3 extends over 15 amino acids. The CDR3 reads CASSQGSGDSYEQYF. The CDR3 DNA reads TGTGCCAGCAGCCAGGGGAGCGGGGACTCCTACGAGCAGTACTTC.

A word on this clonotype: At one boundary the junction diverges from the germline segment, which might be a read error. The J gene is TRBJ1-4, the V gene TRBV5-1; D possibly corresponds to TRBD1 (5 bases). CDR1 SGHRS and CDR2 YFSETQ come from the germline V gene. This CDR3 is 13 amino acids long. The CDR3 protein is CTSSRDHGEKLFF. The DNA for the CDR3 is TGCACCAGCAGCCGGGACCACGGTGAAAAACTGTTTTTT.

There are a few counts of this clonotype. The chain is built from TRBV7-2 and TRBJ2-7; D gene uncertain. The DNA matches TRBJ2-5 better at its end, which makes the J call doubtful. The CDR3 covers 14 residues. Germline values: CDR1 SGHTA, CDR2 FQGNSA. The CDR3 here is CASSLAFDTGTQYF. Here the CDR3 DNA reads TGTGCCAGCAGCTTAGCGTTCGACACGGGGACCCAGTACTTC.

The chain couples TRBV7-2 to TRBJ2-1, with a tentative D call TRBD1 (6 bases). The V end lost 5 bases, the J end lost 13 bases, and 18 bases lay between the germline ends. The CDR3 length is 13 residues. Germline CDR1 and CDR2: SGHTA and FQGNSA. DNA of the CDR3: TGTGCCAGCAGCCCAGGGGCAGGGGAGACCCAGTTCTTC. Protein product: CASSPGAGETQFF.

There are many counts of this clonotype. This chain links TRBV6-5 with TRBJ2-5; D unclear. CDR1 is MNHEY, CDR2 SVGAGI, per germline. Trimming left V 2 bases short and J 2 bases short, with 15 bases between. The CDR3 consists of 16 residues. CDR3 loop: CASSYGQGTEQETQYF. In nucleotides, the CDR3 is TGTGCCAGCAGTTACGGCCAAGGCACCGAACAAGAGACCCAGTACTTC.

This clonotype came up many times. J is TRBJ2-7 and V is TRBV3-1; D remains ambiguous. Trimming took off 0 bases at V and 2 bases at J, with 14 bases between the two ends. Per the germline V gene, CDR1 is LGHDT and CDR2 is YNNKEL (reference sequence). The CDR3 has 16 amino acids. The CDR3 DNA follows: TGTGCCAGCAGCCAAGATACTTCACCCCGCCCCTACGAGCAGTACTTC. Amino acid sequence: CASSQDTSPRPYEQYF.

With respect to this clonotype: A read error may explain this, as a much larger clone is one base away. The gene calls are TRBV6-5 and TRBJ2-1; TRBD2 matches at 8 bases. Germline V gene lookup returns CDR1 MNHEY and CDR2 SVGAGI. After removal of 6 bases from V and 10 bases from J, the junction contained 14 bases not matched to a gene. The CDR3 consists of 15 residues. CDR3 nucleotides: TGTGCCAGCAGCCGGGGACTAGAAACGTCCTACGAGCAGTTCTTC. This codes for CASSRGLETSYEQFF.

This clonotype came up many times. The genes are TRBV6-2 or TRBV6-3 and TRBJ1-2; 10 bases are shared with TRBD1. The V segment lost 6 bases and the J segment 7 bases; nucleotides outside the gene matches: 8. CDR3 length: 14 residues. Germline CDR1 and CDR2: MNHEY and SVGEGT. In nucleotides, the CDR3 is TGTGCCAGCAGCAAGGGGACAGGGGCTCCTGGCTACACCTTC. This codes for CASSKGTGAPGYTF.

The chain has TRBV11-2 and TRBJ2-5; TRBD1 aligns across 7 bases. The CDR3 is 14 amino acids. Trimming cost V 7 bases and J 5 bases; bases outside gene matches: 10. Germline-derived CDR1 and CDR2 are SGHAT and FQNNGV. The CDR3 loop is CASTRQGPVETQYF. CDR3 DNA sequence: TGTGCCAGCACCCGACAGGGCCCTGTGGAGACCCAGTACTTC.

This clonotype was observed a handful of times. The chain has TRBV27 and TRBJ2-1; TRBD2 aligns across 9 bases. The CDR3 covers 15 residues. The germline gives CDR1 MNHEY, CDR2 SMNVEV (reference sequence). V lost 3 bases and J lost 6; bases outside the gene matches: 6. CDR3 sequence reads: CASSFLSGSPNEQFF. CDR3 bases: TGTGCCAGCAGTTTCCTTAGCGGGAGTCCCAATGAGCAGTTCTTC.

In its sample, this clonotype was seen a few times. One base away lies a much larger clone, so this may be a sequencing read error. The chain combines TRBV20-1 with TRBJ2-1, with a possible D match to TRBD1 (5 bases). The DNA end favors TRBJ2-7, so the J call may be wrong. The CDR3 is 15 amino acids. The V gene's germline CDR1 is DFQATT and CDR2 SNEGSKA (reference sequence). In nucleotides, the CDR3 is TGCAGTGCTAGAGGTCACAGGAGCTCCTACAATGAGCAGTACTTC. It encodes CSARGHRSSYNEQYF.

Details on this clonotype: This may stem from a read error, because a much larger clone lies one nucleotide away. The chain joins TRBV7-9 to TRBJ1-1; D is unclear. This CDR3 is 13 amino acids long. V was clipped by 8 bases and J by 9 bases, with 19 bases between them. The germline CDR1 and CDR2 sequences are SEHNR and FQNEAQ (reference sequence). The DNA of the CDR3 is TGTGCCAGCCTACCCGGGGTAGGCCAGCAAGCTTTCTTT. Translating gives CASLPGVGQQAFF.

This clonotype was recorded at least ten times. This chain uses TRBV27 with TRBJ2-7, with 8 positions matching TRBD2. The CDR3 sequence is 15 residues long. V dropped 0 bases and J dropped 4; count of bases not matched to a gene: 5. Germline CDR1 is MNHEY and CDR2 is SMNVEV (reference sequence). The CDR3, as DNA: TGTGCCAGCAGTTTATCGTTTAGCGGGGTGTACGAGCAGTACTTC. Translation: CASSLSFSGVYEQYF.

This clonotype appeared many times. V is TRBV30 and J is TRBJ2-3, with 7 nucleotides matching TRBD1. This CDR3 region has 12 residues. Germline V gives CDR1 GTSNPN, CDR2 SVGIG (reference sequence). Trimming removed 0 bases from V and 11 bases from J; junction bases left unmatched: 5. The CDR3 spells CAWSVSRQGQYF. CDR3 coding DNA: TGTGCCTGGAGTGTCTCTCGACAGGGGCAGTATTTT.

The J gene is TRBJ2-7, the V gene TRBV20-1, with TRBD2 as a possible D gene (6 bases). Germline V gives CDR1 DFQATT, CDR2 SNEGSKA (reference sequence). The CDR3 has 16 amino acids. Trimming stripped 0 bases from V and 7 bases from J, with 22 bases between. The CDR3 region is CSARDQAGPSYNEQYF. CDR3 nucleotides: TGCAGTGCTAGAGATCAGGCGGGGCCCTCCTACAATGAGCAGTACTTC.

This clonotype has ten or more counts. The rearrangement links TRBV12-3 or TRBV12-4 to TRBJ2-7; D might be TRBD1 or TRBD2, each matching 5 bases. Trimming shortened V by 3 bases and J by 5 bases, and 11 bases separated the two germline ends. The CDR3 is 13 residues long. In nucleotides, the CDR3 is TGTGCCAGCAGTTTCGAGGGACCTAACGAGCAGTACTTC. This translates into CASSFEGPNEQYF.

This clonotype showed up just a few times. This may be a read error, as it is one base from a much larger clone. The rearrangement links TRBV12-3 or TRBV12-4 to TRBJ2-7; 10 bases match TRBD1. The CDR3 is 14 residues long. The J segment lost 7 bases and the V segment lost 3 bases, leaving 6 bases of the junction unmatched. CDR3 DNA sequence: TGTGCCAGCAGTTTTGACAGGGGGCGGGATGAGCAGTACTTC. It translates to CASSFDRGRDEQYF.

This clonotype was counted many times. The rearrangement links TRBV5-5 to TRBJ1-6; 9 bases fit TRBD1. Trimming at V came to 0 bases and at J to 0 bases, leaving 7 bases not matched to a gene. This CDR3 has 19 amino acids. Looked up from germline, CDR1 is SGHKS and CDR2 is YYEKEE (reference sequence). The CDR3 here is CASSLGGTGSVSYNSPLHF. The CDR3 DNA reads TGTGCCAGCAGCTTGGGAGGGACAGGGTCTGTCTCCTATAATTCACCCCTCCACTTT. Looking up the rest from reference TRBV5-5 and TRBJ1-6 gives the full variable domain: DAGVTQSPTHLIKTRGQQVTLRCSPISGHKSVSWYQQVLGQGPQFIFQYYEKEERGRGNFPDRFSARQFPNYSSELNVNALLLGDSALYLCASSLGGTGSVSYNSPLHFGNGTRLTVT.

In regard to this clonotype: This may stem from a read error, because a much larger clone lies one nucleotide away. The chain has TRBV20-1 and TRBJ2-3; D might be TRBD2 (6 bases). The CDR3 consists of 12 residues. Germline loops: CDR1 DFQATT, CDR2 SNEGSKA (reference sequence). The CDR3 spells CRASANSDTQYF. The CDR3 DNA sequence: TGCAGGGCTAGCGCAAATTCGGATACGCAGTATTTT.

In this sample, this clonotype turned up many times. The chain has TRBV7-2 and TRBJ2-3; 7 bases are a match to TRBD2. The length of the CDR3 is 16 residues. The ends lost 5 bases at V and 4 bases at J; junction bases unmatched: 12. CDR1 is SGHTA and CDR2 is FQGNSA in the germline V gene. For the CDR3, the DNA is TGTGCCAGCAGCCGCCTGGCGGGGGTCTCGGCAGATACGCAGTATTTT. It specifies CASSRLAGVSADTQYF.

J is TRBJ1-1 and V is TRBV20-1; D remains unclear. The V end was cut by 4 bases, the J end by 1 base, with 13 bases between. In germline, CDR1 is DFQATT, CDR2 SNEGSKA (reference sequence). This CDR3 has 14 amino acids. The CDR3 coding sequence is TGCAGTGCTACTCCCCATACACCGAACACTGAAGCTTTCTTT. It specifies CSATPHTPNTEAFF.

Details on this clonotype: One base away lies a much larger clone, so this may be a sequencing read error. The V gene is TRBV20-1, the J gene TRBJ1-5; perhaps TRBD1 as D (5 bases). The germline V and J ends were trimmed by 5 bases and 2 bases, with 13 bases remaining between them. The length of the CDR3 is 14 residues. Per the germline V gene, CDR1 is DFQATT and CDR2 is SNEGSKA (reference sequence). In DNA, the CDR3 is TGCAGTGCTCGTCGGGGGTCGCGCAATCAGCCCCAGCATTTT. Its translation: CSARRGSRNQPQHF.